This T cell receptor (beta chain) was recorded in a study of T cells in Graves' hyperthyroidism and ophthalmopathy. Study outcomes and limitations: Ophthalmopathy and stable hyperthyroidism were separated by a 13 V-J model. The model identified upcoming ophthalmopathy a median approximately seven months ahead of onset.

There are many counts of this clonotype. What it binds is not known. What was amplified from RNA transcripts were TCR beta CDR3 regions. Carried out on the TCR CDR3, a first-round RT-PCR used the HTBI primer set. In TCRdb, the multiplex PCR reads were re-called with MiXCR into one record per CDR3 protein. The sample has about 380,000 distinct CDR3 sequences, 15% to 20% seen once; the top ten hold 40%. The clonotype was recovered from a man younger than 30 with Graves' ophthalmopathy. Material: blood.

For the CDR3, the DNA is TGTGCCAGCAGTCCCAGGCCCGGGGATCAGCCCCAGCATTTT. Translating it yields CASSPRPGDQPQHF. J is TRBJ1-5 and V is TRBV6-1; D unresolved. This CDR3 has 14 amino acids. V lost 5 bases to trimming and J lost 5 bases, with 13 bases between them. From germline, CDR1 is MNHNS and CDR2 SASEGT.